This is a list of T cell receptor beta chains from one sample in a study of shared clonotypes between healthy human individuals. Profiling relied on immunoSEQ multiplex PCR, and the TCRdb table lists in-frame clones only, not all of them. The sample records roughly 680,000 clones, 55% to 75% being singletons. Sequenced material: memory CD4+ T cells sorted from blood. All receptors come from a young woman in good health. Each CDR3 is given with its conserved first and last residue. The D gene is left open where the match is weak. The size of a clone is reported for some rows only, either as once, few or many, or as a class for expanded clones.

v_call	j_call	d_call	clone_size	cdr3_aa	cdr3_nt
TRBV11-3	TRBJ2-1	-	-	CASSPRRGEQFF	TGTGCCAGCAGCCCGAGACGAGGGGAGCAGTTCTTC
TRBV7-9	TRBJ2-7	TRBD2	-	CASTETSGSSYEQYF	TGTGCCAGCACCGAGACTAGCGGGAGCTCCTACGAGCAGTACTTC
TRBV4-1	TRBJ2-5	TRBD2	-	CASSQAVASGSIGETQYF	TGCGCCAGCAGCCAAGCGGTGGCTAGCGGGAGTATTGGGGAGACCCAGTACTTC
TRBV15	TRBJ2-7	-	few	CATKTGDSYEQYF	TGTGCCACCAAGACAGGCGACTCCTACGAGCAGTACTTC
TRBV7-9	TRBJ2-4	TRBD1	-	CASSPGQGEDRLSYF	TGTGCCAGCAGCCCGGGACAGGGAGAAGACCGGCTTTCGTACTTC
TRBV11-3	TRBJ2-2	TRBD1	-	CASSANRGHDTGELFF	TGTGCCAGCAGCGCTAACAGGGGGCACGACACCGGGGAGCTGTTTTTT
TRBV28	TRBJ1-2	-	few	CASSSLARGDGYTF	TGTGCCAGCAGTTCCCTGGCCCGGGGAGATGGCTACACCTTC
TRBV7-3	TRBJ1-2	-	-	CASSGYYGYTF	TGTGCCAGCAGCGGATACTATGGCTACACCTTC
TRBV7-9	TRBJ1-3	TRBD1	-	CASSSSLGGGNTIYF	TGTGCCAGCAGCTCTTCTTTAGGGGGCGGAAACACCATATATTTT
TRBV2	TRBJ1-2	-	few	CASRETGGGYGYTF	TGTGCCAGCAGGGAAACAGGCGGGGGATATGGCTACACCTTC
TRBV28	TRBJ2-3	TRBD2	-	CASSQAGDSTDTQYF	TGTGCCAGCAGCCAAGCGGGAGACAGCACAGATACGCAGTATTTT
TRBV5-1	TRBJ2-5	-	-	CASRQQGETQYF	TGCGCCAGCCGCCAGCAGGGGGAGACCCAGTACTTC
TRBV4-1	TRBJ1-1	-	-	CASSQDREATRAEAFF	TGCGCCAGCAGCCAAGATAGGGAGGCTACCAGGGCTGAAGCTTTCTTT
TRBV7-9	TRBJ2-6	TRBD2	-	CASILTGGSGANVLTF	TGTGCCAGCATCCTCACGGGGGGCTCTGGGGCCAACGTCCTGACTTTC
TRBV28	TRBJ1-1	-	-	CASSLGGGRVSTEAFF	TGTGCCAGCAGTTTGGGTGGGGGCAGAGTGAGCACTGAAGCTTTCTTT
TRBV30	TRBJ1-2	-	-	CACRGGGTNYGYTF	TGTGCCTGCCGAGGCGGGGGTACTAACTATGGCTACACCTTC
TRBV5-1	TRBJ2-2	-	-	CASSSQPGRKITGELFF	TGCGCCAGCAGCTCACAACCGGGACGGAAAATCACCGGGGAGCTGTTTTTT
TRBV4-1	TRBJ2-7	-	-	CASSQMTPPYEQYF	TGCGCCAGCAGCCAGATGACACCTCCCTACGAGCAGTACTTC
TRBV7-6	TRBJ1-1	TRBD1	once	CASSKQGARTEAFF	TGTGCCAGCAGCAAACAGGGGGCCCGCACTGAAGCTTTCTTT
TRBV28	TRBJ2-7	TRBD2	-	CATKGGYEQYF	TGTGCCACAAAGGGAGGGTATGAGCAGTACTTC
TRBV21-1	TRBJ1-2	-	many	CASSKIGDGVYNYGYTF	TGTGCCAGCAGCAAAATCGGAGACGGAGTATACAACTATGGCTACACCTTC
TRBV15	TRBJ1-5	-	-	CATSRVGRGDYSNQPQHF	TGTGCCACCAGCAGAGTGGGCAGGGGCGACTATAGCAATCAGCCCCAGCATTTT
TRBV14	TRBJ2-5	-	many	CASSRDNQETQYF	TGTGCCAGCAGCAGGGACAACCAAGAGACCCAGTACTTC
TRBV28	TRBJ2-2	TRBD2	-	CASSSLAGGTGELFF	TGTGCCAGCAGTTCACTAGCGGGAGGGACCGGGGAGCTGTTTTTT
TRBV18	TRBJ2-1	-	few	CASSPPGFRSYNEQFF	TGTGCCAGCTCACCACCGGGGTTTCGCTCCTACAATGAGCAGTTCTTC
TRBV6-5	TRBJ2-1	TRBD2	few	CASTGGEIGYNEQFF	TGTGCCAGCACGGGAGGGGAGATCGGCTACAATGAGCAGTTCTTC